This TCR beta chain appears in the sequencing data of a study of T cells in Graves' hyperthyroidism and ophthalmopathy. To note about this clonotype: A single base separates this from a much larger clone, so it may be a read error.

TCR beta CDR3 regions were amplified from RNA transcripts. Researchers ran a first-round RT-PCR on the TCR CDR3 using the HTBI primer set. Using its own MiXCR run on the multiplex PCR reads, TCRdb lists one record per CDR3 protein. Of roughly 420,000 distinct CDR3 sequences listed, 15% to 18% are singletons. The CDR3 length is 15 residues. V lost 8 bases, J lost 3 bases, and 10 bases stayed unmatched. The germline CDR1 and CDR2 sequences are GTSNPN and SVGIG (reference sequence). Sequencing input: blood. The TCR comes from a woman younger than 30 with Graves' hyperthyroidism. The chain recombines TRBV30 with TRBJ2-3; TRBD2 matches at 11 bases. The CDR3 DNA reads TGTGCCCGGGGGACACTAGCGGGAGCGACAGATACGCAGTATTTT. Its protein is CARGTLAGATDTQYF.